Reported below is one T cell receptor beta chain. PCR was performed using 60 Vbeta and 13 Jbeta primers. Profiled with immunoSEQ multiplex PCR; TCRdb holds only in-frame clones, not every one. The table shows around 200,000 clones, with 75% to 85% occurring only once. The CDR3 is 14 amino acids. V shed 3 bases and J 2 bases; nucleotides not matched to a gene: 4. Per germline, CDR1 KGHSH and CDR2 LQKENI. The data were obtained in a study of cytomegalovirus exposure and HLA in healthy donors. The source material was PBMCs. The clonotype originates from a woman in her thirties or forties in good health and CMV-seronegative. The rearrangement joins TRBV18 to TRBJ2-7, with TRBD1 identical over 7 bases. This CDR3 reads CASSPAQGAYEQYF. The CDR3 coding sequence is TGTGCCAGCTCACCGGCCCAGGGGGCCTACGAGCAGTACTTC.